The 32 T cell receptor beta chains below all came from one sample that was sequenced in a study of neurological immune-mediated disorders. MiXCR was run by TCRdb on the 5' RACE reads, yielding one entry per CDR3 protein. The table records roughly 41,000 distinct CDR3 sequences, roughly 2% of them present only once. The material sequenced was PBMCs. These receptors were collected from a woman between 40 and 50 years old with multiple sclerosis.

This clonotype was recorded at least ten times. J is TRBJ1-6 and V is TRBV12-3 or TRBV12-4, with TRBD1 as a possible D gene (6 bases). CDR3 length: 14 residues. V lost 7 bases, J lost 8 bases, and 15 bases lay in between. The chain's CDR3 is CASTWTDVDSPLHF. The CDR3 DNA reads TGTGCCAGCACTTGGACAGATGTTGATTCACCCCTCCACTTT.

This clonotype occurred many times. The V and J genes are TRBV20-1 and TRBJ1-3; the D gene is possibly TRBD1 (6 bases). The germline gives CDR1 DFQATT, CDR2 SNEGSKA (reference sequence). This CDR3 is 14 amino acids long. V shed 5 bases and J shed 4 bases, with 15 bases lying between them. The CDR3, as DNA: TGCAGTGCTGACATACAGGGCTCGGGAAACACCATATATTTT. Protein sequence: CSADIQGSGNTIYF.

There are many counts of this clonotype. V is TRBV2 and J is TRBJ2-1, with D possibly called TRBD1 or TRBD2 (7 bases each). V lost 2 bases to trimming and J lost 1 base, with 9 bases between them. The CDR3 has 15 amino acids. CDR1 and CDR2 from the germline V gene are SNHLY and FYNNEI. DNA for the CDR3: TGTGCCAGCAGTGAACAGGGGGGGTCCTACAATGAGCAGTTCTTC. Its protein is CASSEQGGSYNEQFF.

In its sample, this clonotype was seen many times. The V gene is TRBV10-2, the J gene TRBJ2-3; 9 bases line up with TRBD2. The junction had 5 bases not matched to a gene; V was cut back by 8 bases and J by 2 bases. Germline V gene lookup returns CDR1 WSHSY and CDR2 SAAADI. This CDR3 contains 14 residues. CDR3 nucleotide sequence: TGCGCCAGCGGAGTAGCGGGGGCCACAGATACGCAGTATTTT. Translated: CASGVAGATDTQYF.

The sample holds many counts of this clonotype. The V gene is TRBV9, the J gene TRBJ1-2; D call uncertain. Trimming took 0 bases from V and 1 from J, leaving 10 bases between them. The CDR3 is 15 residues long. CDR1 is SGDLS, CDR2 YYNGEE, per germline. Here the CDR3 DNA reads TGTGCCAGCAGCGTAGCTGTGGGAGATAACTATGGCTACACCTTC. Translation: CASSVAVGDNYGYTF. Variable domain in full (rest from reference TRBV9 and TRBJ1-2): DSGVTQTPKHLITATGQRVTLRCSPRSGDLSVYWYQQSLDQGLQFLIQYYNGEERAKGNILERFSAQQFPDLHSELNLSSLELGDSALYFCASSVAVGDNYGYTFGSGTRLTVV.

The V call is TRBV6-6, the J call TRBJ1-2, with 8 bases fitting TRBD1. CDR1 MNHNY and CDR2 SVGAGI come from the germline V gene (reference sequence). With V trimmed by 5 bases and J by 5 bases, 4 bases remained unmatched. The CDR3 is 13 residues long. The CDR3 bases are TGTGCCAGCAGTGCTTGGACAGGGTATGGCTACACCTTC. It encodes CASSAWTGYGYTF.

This clonotype was seen at least ten times. The gene calls are TRBV3-1 and TRBJ2-3; maybe TRBD1 (6 bases). Between the trimmed V and J ends, which lost 6 bases and 3 bases, there was a span of 16 bases. Looked up from germline, CDR1 is LGHDT and CDR2 is YNNKEL (reference sequence). This CDR3 has 15 amino acids. The CDR3 spells CASSPGDSGTDTQYF. The CDR3 coding sequence is TGTGCCAGCAGTCCAGGGGATAGTGGGACAGATACGCAGTATTTT.

This clonotype was recorded a few times. Since the CDR3 does not end with the conserved phenylalanine or tryptophan, this likely comes from a read error. It is unclear where the CDR3 begins or ends on the DNA, so no DNA is shown, and the CDR3 is as TCRdb lists it. CDR3 amino acids: CASSPYDEQFG. This chain joins TRBV5-5 and TRBJ2-1. Per germline, CDR1 SGHKS and CDR2 YYEKEE (reference sequence). The CDR3 region is 11 residues in length, termini included.

This clonotype was observed many times. This chain connects TRBV5-1 to TRBJ1-1; D unresolved. Germline V gene sequence: CDR1 SGHRS, CDR2 YFSETQ. V was trimmed by 5 bases and J by 7 bases, leaving 18 bases between them. The CDR3 extends over 14 amino acids. The CDR3 nucleotides are TGCGCCAGCAGGACGGCTGGACGGACGGTTGAAGCTTTCTTT. Translating it yields CASRTAGRTVEAFF.

The rearrangement links TRBV5-1 to TRBJ2-7; 7 bases are shared with TRBD1. Trimming cost V 1 base and J 2 bases; bases outside gene matches: 0. CDR3 length: 13 residues. Germline V CDR1 and CDR2: SGHRS, YFSETQ. As DNA, the CDR3 is TGCGCCAGCAGCTTGCAGGGGGCCTACGAGCAGTACTTC. This sequence encodes CASSLQGAYEQYF.

This clonotype has ten or more counts. The rearrangement uses TRBV20-1 and TRBJ1-1; no clear D gene. Germline values: CDR1 DFQATT, CDR2 SNEGSKA (reference sequence). The CDR3 is 13 residues long. The ends were cut back, 0 bases at V and 1 base at J, with 6 bases in the middle. CDR3 nucleotides: TGCAGTGCTAGAGACCAAGCGAACACTGAAGCTTTCTTT. Translating gives CSARDQANTEAFF.

This clonotype was seen at least ten times. In nucleotides, the CDR3 is TGTGCCACCCAACAAAGGCAGGGCCCAAACTATGGCTACACCTTC. Amino acid sequence: CATQQRQGPNYGYTF. This chain uses TRBV10-3 with TRBJ1-2; possible D gene TRBD1, 5 bases. V shed 10 bases and J shed 2 bases, with 20 bases lying between them. The CDR3 covers 15 residues. CDR1 is ENHRY and CDR2 is SYGVKD in the germline V gene.

Many counts were recorded for this clonotype. The chain combines TRBV5-1 with TRBJ2-7; 7 bases agree with TRBD1. The germline V gene encodes CDR1 SGHRS and CDR2 YFSETQ. This CDR3 is built from 14 residues. V gave up 0 bases and J gave up 4 bases; unmatched junction bases: 4. The CDR3 DNA reads as TGCGCCAGCAGCTTGGAGACAGGGTTTTACGAGCAGTACTTC. This translates into CASSLETGFYEQYF. The full variable domain, with the rest looked up from reference TRBV5-1 and TRBJ2-7, is KAGVTQTPRYLIKTRGQQVTLSCSPISGHRSVSWYQQTPGQGLQFLFEYFSETQRNKGNFPGRFSGRQFSNSRSEMNVSTLELGDSALYLCASSLETGFYEQYFGPGTRLTVT.

Many counts were recorded for this clonotype. The chain is built from TRBV5-1 and TRBJ2-2; 7 bases line up with TRBD1. The germline V gene has CDR1 SGHRS and CDR2 YFSETQ. The CDR3 loop spans 15 amino acids. With 4 bases clipped from V and 0 bases from J, the junction kept 3 bases outside the gene matches. In nucleotides, the CDR3 is TGCGCCAGCAGCCACGACAGGGCGAACACCGGGGAGCTGTTTTTT. It is translated as CASSHDRANTGELFF. Full variable domain (rest looked up from reference TRBV5-1 and TRBJ2-2): KAGVTQTPRYLIKTRGQQVTLSCSPISGHRSVSWYQQTPGQGLQFLFEYFSETQRNKGNFPGRFSGRQFSNSRSEMNVSTLELGDSALYLCASSHDRANTGELFFGEGSRLTVL.

This clonotype was observed many times. The rearrangement uses TRBV12-3 or TRBV12-4 and TRBJ1-2; perhaps TRBD1 as D (5 bases). CDR3 length: 11 amino acids. Trimming took 5 bases from V and 8 from J, leaving 9 bases between them. CDR3 in DNA: TGTGCCAGCAGTACGGGGGAAGGCTACACCTTC. Translation gives CASSTGEGYTF.

This clonotype was seen a handful of times. This chain joins TRBV2 and TRBJ2-2; 13 bases agree with TRBD2. The V gene's germline CDR1 is SNHLY and CDR2 FYNNEI. With 5 bases clipped from V and 3 bases from J, the junction kept 6 bases outside the gene matches. There are 17 residues in the CDR3. CDR3 amino acids: CASSPLAGGPYTGELFF. CDR3 nucleotide sequence: TGTGCCAGCAGTCCACTAGCGGGGGGGCCGTACACCGGGGAGCTGTTTTTT. The full variable domain, its missing parts supplied by reference TRBV2 and TRBJ2-2, is EPEVTQTPSHQVTQMGQEVILRCVPISNHLYFYWYRQILGQKVEFLVSFYNNEISEKSEIFDDQFSVERPDGSNFTLKIRSTKLEDSAMYFCASSPLAGGPYTGELFFGEGSRLTVL.

The table lists this clonotype with many counts. The chain recombines TRBV20-1 with TRBJ1-1, with a weak D call TRBD1 (5 bases). This CDR3 region has 14 residues. V lost 6 bases and J lost 1, with 15 bases in between. Germline lookup yields CDR1 DFQATT and CDR2 SNEGSKA (reference sequence). The CDR3 DNA follows: TGCAGTGCCCCGAAGGCAGGGAGGAACACTGAAGCTTTCTTT. This codes for CSAPKAGRNTEAFF.

Many counts were recorded for this clonotype. The genes are TRBV5-1 and TRBJ1-2, with 8 positions matching TRBD1. CDR1 SGHRS and CDR2 YFSETQ come from the germline V gene. J was trimmed by 6 bases and V by 2 bases; bases with no gene match: 12. CDR3 length equals 16 residues. This CDR3 reads CASSFQGAISLDGYTF. The CDR3, as DNA: TGCGCCAGCAGCTTCCAGGGGGCGATTTCTTTAGATGGCTACACCTTC.

This clonotype has a count of ten or more. The chain uses TRBV20-1 and TRBJ1-3; no firm D call. The CDR3 length is 15 residues. Germline-derived CDR1 and CDR2 are DFQATT and SNEGSKA (reference sequence). Trimming took off 0 bases at V and 0 bases at J, with 9 bases between the two ends. The CDR3 sequence: CSARDNSYSGNTIYF. CDR3 nucleotide sequence: TGCAGTGCTAGAGATAACAGCTACTCTGGAAACACCATATATTTT.

This clonotype has at least ten counts. CDR3 sequence: CASSLEQDTQYF. In DNA form, the CDR3 reads TGCGCCAGCAGCTTGGAGCAGGATACGCAGTATTTT. The chain joins TRBV5-1 to TRBJ2-3; D unclear. Looked up from germline, CDR1 is SGHRS and CDR2 is YFSETQ. Trimming left V 0 bases short and J 6 bases short, with 5 bases between. CDR3 length: 12 residues.

The table lists this clonotype with many counts. The V call is TRBV20-1, the J call TRBJ1-4; 7 bases line up with TRBD1. V was pared by 3 bases and J by 6 bases, with 4 bases of the junction left unmatched. Per the germline V gene, CDR1 is DFQATT and CDR2 is SNEGSKA (reference sequence). The CDR3 contains 13 residues. The CDR3 nucleotides read TGCAGTGCTAGCGGGGACAGTTATGAAAAACTGTTTTTT. This sequence encodes CSASGDSYEKLFF.

This clonotype was observed at least ten times. This rearrangement joins TRBV29-1 to TRBJ2-7; D gene uncertain. The V gene lost 1 base and the J gene lost 3 bases, with 4 bases spanning the gap. The CDR3 has 11 residues. Germline V gene lookup returns CDR1 SQVTM and CDR2 ANQGSEA. For the CDR3, the DNA is TGCAGCGTTGAAGGGGGCTACGAGCAGTACTTC. As protein: CSVEGGYEQYF.

This clonotype showed up many times. This chain joins TRBV20-1 and TRBJ1-2; possible D gene TRBD1, 5 bases. Per germline, CDR1 DFQATT and CDR2 SNEGSKA (reference sequence). V lost 4 bases to trimming and J lost 4 bases, with 10 bases between them. The length of the CDR3 is 12 residues. CDR3 sequence (DNA): TGCAGTGCTACCGACAGCGTCTATGGCTACACCTTC. Its protein product is CSATDSVYGYTF.

This clonotype appeared many times. The V and J genes are TRBV20-1 and TRBJ1-2; a possible D gene is TRBD1 (5 bases). Per the germline V gene, CDR1 is DFQATT and CDR2 is SNEGSKA (reference sequence). The length of the CDR3 is 13 residues. With 5 bases removed from V and 0 bases from J, the gap between germline ends came to 10 bases. The CDR3 DNA is TGCAGTGCTTCCTTGACAGCTAACTATGGCTACACCTTC. It is translated as CSASLTANYGYTF.

The sample holds many counts of this clonotype. The chain combines TRBV5-1 with TRBJ2-3; possibly TRBD1 or TRBD2 for D (6 bases each). Deletions cut 9 bases from V and 6 bases from J, with 17 bases between. This CDR3 has 13 amino acids. CDR1 and CDR2 (germline): SGHRS, YFSETQ. The CDR3 is CATSPQGRDTQYF. The CDR3 region has the DNA TGCGCCACCTCCCCCCAGGGGAGGGATACGCAGTATTTT.

At least ten counts were recorded for this clonotype. The rearrangement links TRBV5-1 to TRBJ1-1; D remains unclear. Trimming took off 0 bases at V and 7 bases at J, with 7 bases between the two ends. The V gene's germline CDR1 is SGHRS and CDR2 YFSETQ. The CDR3 length is 12 residues. The CDR3 region has the DNA TGCGCCAGCAGCTTGGCGGGCCTTGAAGCTTTCTTT. Amino acid sequence: CASSLAGLEAFF.

This clonotype was seen at least ten times. The CDR3 DNA is TGCGCCAGCAGCCCGTTGGCGGGGGCGGATACGCAGTATTTT. It codes for CASSPLAGADTQYF. The chain is built from TRBV5-1 and TRBJ2-3; the D gene is possibly TRBD2 (7 bases). The CDR3 consists of 14 residues. V dropped 4 bases and J dropped 6 bases, with 15 bases sitting between them. CDR1 is SGHRS, CDR2 YFSETQ, per germline. Drawing the rest from reference TRBV5-1 and TRBJ2-3, the complete variable domain is KAGVTQTPRYLIKTRGQQVTLSCSPISGHRSVSWYQQTPGQGLQFLFEYFSETQRNKGNFPGRFSGRQFSNSRSEMNVSTLELGDSALYLCASSPLAGADTQYFGPGTRLTVL.

At least ten counts were recorded for this clonotype. This may arise from a read error, as a much more abundant clone is one base away. This chain connects TRBV9 to TRBJ1-1; no reliable D call. Per germline, CDR1 SGDLS and CDR2 YYNGEE. The CDR3 is made up of 14 amino acids. V lost 3 bases and J 5 bases, leaving 14 bases between the germline ends. CDR3 sequence (DNA): TGTGCCAGCAGCGAGGGAAACGGTGGGACTGAAGCTTTCTTT. This encodes CASSEGNGGTEAFF.

As concerns this clonotype: A clone one base away is much larger, so this may be a read error. J is TRBJ2-3 and V is TRBV5-1; TRBD2 agrees at 8 bases. The CDR3 is made up of 15 amino acids. Germline V gene sequence: CDR1 SGHRS, CDR2 YFSETQ. The CDR3 DNA reads TGCGCCAGCACCCAGCGGGGGTATAGCACAGATACGAAGTATTTT. Translating gives CASTQRGYSTDTKYF. Based on the CDR3 plus reference TRBV5-1 and TRBJ2-3, the full variable domain is KAGVTQTPRYLIKTRGQQVTLSCSPISGHRSVSWYQQTPGQGLQFLFEYFSETQRNKGNFPGRFSGRQFSNSRSEMNVSTLELGDSALYLCASTQRGYSTDTKYFGPGTRLTVL.

This clonotype was counted many times. The rearrangement joins TRBV18 to TRBJ1-2; D might be TRBD1 (5 bases). The V gene's germline CDR1 is KGHSH and CDR2 LQKENI. There are 13 residues in the CDR3. V was shortened by 3 bases and J by 8 bases, with 13 bases between the two germline ends. The DNA for the CDR3 is TGTGCCAGCTCACCCGTTTTCAGGGAGGGCTACACCTTC. As protein: CASSPVFREGYTF. Complete variable domain (other parts from reference TRBV18 and TRBJ1-2): NAGVMQNPRHLVRRRGQEARLRCSPMKGHSHVYWYRQLPEEGLKFMVYLQKENIIDESGMPKERFSAEFPKEGPSILRIQQVVRGDSAAYFCASSPVFREGYTFGSGTRLTVV.

This clonotype showed up many times. CDR3 region: CASSMGRNTEAFF. The CDR3, as DNA: TGTGCCAGTAGTATGGGCAGAAACACTGAAGCTTTCTTT. V usage is TRBV19 and J usage is TRBJ1-1, with D uncertain. Trimming cost V 3 bases and J 2 bases, with 7 bases left between them. The V gene's germline CDR1 is LNHDA and CDR2 SQIVND (reference sequence). The CDR3 is made up of 13 amino acids.

As DNA, the CDR3 is TGTGCCAGCAGCTTGAACTGGGGGCCTAGGGCTGAAGCTTTCTTT. Translating gives CASSLNWGPRAEAFF. This chain connects TRBV5-5 to TRBJ1-1; tentative D call: TRBD1 (6 bases). With 1 base removed from V and 6 bases from J, the gap between germline ends came to 16 bases. The CDR3 runs 15 residues. In germline, CDR1 is SGHKS, CDR2 YYEKEE (reference sequence).